This passage covers 12 T cell receptor beta chains from one sample sequenced in a study of blood T cell repertoires in COVID-19. Measured with immunoSEQ multiplex PCR; TCRdb has only the in-frame clones, and not every one. Of 320,000 or so clones in the sample, about 90% were seen once. Sequencing used PBMCs or T cells enriched from blood (not recorded which). These receptors all come from a woman in her thirties who had recovered from COVID-19.

The chain uses TRBV10-3 and TRBJ1-1, with 10 nucleotides matching TRBD1. This CDR3 has 14 residues. Trimming took 4 bases from V and 4 from J; bases not matched to a gene: 3. Germline assignment: CDR1 ENHRY and CDR2 SYGVKD. The CDR3 nucleotides are TGTGCCATCAGTGCGGACAGGGGGGGCACTGAAGCTTTCTTT. It yields the protein CAISADRGGTEAFF.

The chain has TRBV5-1 and TRBJ2-1; 12 positions match TRBD2. Germline loops: CDR1 SGHRS, CDR2 YFSETQ. The CDR3 runs 16 residues. Unmatched junction bases numbered 9, after V lost 3 bases and J lost 8 bases. The CDR3 region is CASSSRASGGADEQFF. The CDR3 region has the DNA TGCGCCAGCAGCTCCCGTGCTAGCGGGGGGGCCGATGAGCAGTTCTTC.

Here the CDR3 DNA reads TGTGCCAGCTCGCTCAGGGTTACTGAAGCTTTCTTT. The encoded protein is CASSLRVTEAFF. This chain connects TRBV18 to TRBJ1-1; tentative D call: TRBD1 (5 bases). CDR3 size: 12 residues. Trimming pared 6 bases from V and 5 bases from J, leaving 10 bases between. Looked up from germline, CDR1 is KGHSH and CDR2 is LQKENI. The complete variable domain, with remaining parts taken from reference TRBV18 and TRBJ1-1, reads NAGVMQNPRHLVRRRGQEARLRCSPMKGHSHVYWYRQLPEEGLKFMVYLQKENIIDESGMPKERFSAEFPKEGPSILRIQQVVRGDSAAYFCASSLRVTEAFFGQGTRLTVV.

The V and J genes are TRBV28 and TRBJ1-5, with D possibly TRBD1 on 6 matching bases. V was cut by 6 bases and J by 3 bases, with 18 bases left in between. CDR1 is MDHEN, CDR2 SYDVKM, per germline. The CDR3 is made up of 16 amino acids. This CDR3 is CASSSSTDSYNQPQHF. CDR3 nucleotides: TGTGCCAGCAGCTCATCAACGGACAGCTACAATCAGCCCCAGCATTTT. Variable domain in full (rest from reference TRBV28 and TRBJ1-5): DVKVTQSSRYLVKRTGEKVFLECVQDMDHENMFWYRQDPGLGLRLIYFSYDVKMKEKGDIPEGYSVSREKKERFSLILESASTNQTSMYLCASSSSTDSYNQPQHFGDGTRLSIL.

The V call is TRBV28, the J call TRBJ1-5; D not certain. CDR1 and CDR2 from the germline V gene are MDHEN and SYDVKM. Trimming cost V 7 bases and J 6 bases, with 13 bases left between them. This CDR3 spans 13 amino acids. As DNA, the CDR3 is TGTGCCAGCACCCTAAGGAGCGGTCAGCCCCAGCATTTT. Amino acids: CASTLRSGQPQHF.

The rearrangement links TRBV3-1 (or the pseudogene TRBV3-2) to TRBJ1-3; no clear D. Germline CDR1 is LGHDT and CDR2 is YNNKEL (reference sequence). The CDR3 runs to 16 residues. Trimming took off 0 bases at V and 0 bases at J, with 9 bases between the two ends. The CDR3 here is CASSQDHGGSGNTIYF. Written as DNA, the CDR3 is TGTGCCAGCAGCCAAGATCACGGCGGCTCTGGAAACACCATATATTTT.

This clone was recorded once. The gene calls are TRBV11-2 and TRBJ1-2; D unresolved. V lost 4 bases and J lost 7, with 13 bases in between. The CDR3 is 13 residues long. Germline CDR1 reads SGHAT; CDR2 reads FQNNGV. CDR3 protein: CASSWVGVGGYTF. In DNA form, the CDR3 reads TGTGCCAGCAGCTGGGTCGGGGTTGGTGGCTACACCTTC.

The chain joins TRBV27 to TRBJ1-1; D possibly corresponds to TRBD1 (6 bases). V gave up 4 bases and J gave up 4 bases, with 16 bases separating them. CDR3 length: 15 amino acids. CDR1 and CDR2 from the germline V gene are MNHEY and SMNVEV (reference sequence). The CDR3 DNA is TGTGCCAGCAGTTGGGGCGGGGGCGCGGGCACTGAAGCTTTCTTT. It is translated as CASSWGGGAGTEAFF.

V is TRBV25-1 and J is TRBJ2-3, with 8 nucleotides matching TRBD1. Per the germline V gene, CDR1 is MGHDK and CDR2 is SYGVNS. Trimming removed 3 bases from V and 3 bases from J; junction bases left unmatched: 2. The CDR3 is 14 residues long. CDR3 nucleotides: TGTGCCAGCAGTGAGCAGGGGGCTACAGATACGCAGTATTTT. It specifies CASSEQGATDTQYF. Full variable domain (missing parts from reference TRBV25-1 and TRBJ2-3): EADIYQTPRYLVIGTGKKITLECSQTMGHDKMYWYQQDPGMELHLIHYSYGVNSTEKGDLSSESTVSRIRTEHFPLTLESARPSHTSQYLCASSEQGATDTQYFGPGTRLTVL.

The chain has TRBV5-6 and TRBJ2-7; 7 bases agree with TRBD1. CDR1 is SGHDT and CDR2 is YYEEEE in the germline V gene. CDR3 length equals 15 residues. The V segment lost 3 bases and the J segment 6 bases; nucleotides outside the gene matches: 12. CDR3 nucleotide sequence: TGTGCCAGCAGCTACCGGGACAGAGTCCTACTCGAGCAGTACTTC. Protein product: CASSYRDRVLLEQYF.

The DNA of the CDR3 is TGTGCCAGCAGTTTCAACACCTATCAGCCCCAGCATTTT. Translating it yields CASSFNTYQPQHF. This chain links TRBV28 with TRBJ1-5; D remains ambiguous. Germline assignment: CDR1 MDHEN and CDR2 SYDVKM. CDR3 length: 13 residues. V lost 3 bases to trimming and J lost 5 bases, with 8 bases between them.

This rearrangement joins TRBV2 to TRBJ1-2; D may be TRBD1 (6 bases). V shed 5 bases and J shed 4 bases, with 17 bases lying between them. The CDR3 length is 15 residues. Germline CDR1 and CDR2: SNHLY and FYNNEI. The CDR3 here is CASSPMRDIAYGYTF. The CDR3 DNA reads TGTGCCAGCAGTCCAATGAGGGACATCGCCTATGGCTACACCTTC.